This T cell receptor (beta chain) was sequenced during a study of blood T cell repertoires in COVID-19. Looking at the study overall: Sites across the United States, Italy and Spain contributed samples from acute and convalescent COVID-19.

Source study methods: The assay estimated nucleated cells by amplifying reference gene primers. This table comes from immunoSEQ multiplex PCR, and its TCRdb copy is limited to in-frame clones, with some not included. Clone size and the V and J calls come from that table; the DNA yielded D and trimming. The sample shows 150,000 to 200,000 clones, about 86% of them seen only once. The germline V gene has CDR1 SGHDN and CDR2 FVKESK. This CDR3 is built from 17 residues. With 0 bases removed from V and 0 bases from J, the gap between germline ends came to 12 bases. This chain uses TRBV14 with TRBJ2-4, with D perhaps TRBD1 (6 bases). The sample taken for sequencing was peripheral blood. The receptor was derived from a man aged 18 to 29 with acute or convalescent COVID-19. Here the CDR3 reads CASSQEQGRLAKNIQYF. The CDR3 nucleotides are TGTGCCAGCAGCCAAGAACAGGGACGCTTAGCCAAAAACATTCAGTACTTC.